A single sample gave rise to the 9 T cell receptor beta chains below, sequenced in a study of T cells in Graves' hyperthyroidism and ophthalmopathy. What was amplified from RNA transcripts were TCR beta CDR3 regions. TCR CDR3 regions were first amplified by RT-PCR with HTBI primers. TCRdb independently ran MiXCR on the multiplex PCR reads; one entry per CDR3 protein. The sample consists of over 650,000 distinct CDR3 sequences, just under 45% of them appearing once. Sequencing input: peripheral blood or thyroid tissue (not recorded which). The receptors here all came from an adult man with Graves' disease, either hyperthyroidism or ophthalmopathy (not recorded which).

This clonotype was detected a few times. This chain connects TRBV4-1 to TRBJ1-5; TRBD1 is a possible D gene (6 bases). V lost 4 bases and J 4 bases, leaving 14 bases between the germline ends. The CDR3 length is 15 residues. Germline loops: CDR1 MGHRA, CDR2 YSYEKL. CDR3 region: CASSLTGTPNQPQHF. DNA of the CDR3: TGCGCCAGCAGCCTAACAGGGACGCCGAATCAGCCCCAGCATTTT.

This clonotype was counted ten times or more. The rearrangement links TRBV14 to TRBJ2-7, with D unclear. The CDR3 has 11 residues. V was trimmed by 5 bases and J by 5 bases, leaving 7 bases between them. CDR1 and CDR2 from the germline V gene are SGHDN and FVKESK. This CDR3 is CASSDKNEQYF. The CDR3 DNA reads TGTGCCAGCAGCGACAAGAACGAGCAGTACTTC.

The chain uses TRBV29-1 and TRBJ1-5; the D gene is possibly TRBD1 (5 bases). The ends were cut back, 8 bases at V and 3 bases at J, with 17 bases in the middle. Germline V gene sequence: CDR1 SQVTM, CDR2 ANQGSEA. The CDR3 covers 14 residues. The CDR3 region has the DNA TGCAGCAGTCACGACAGTACGTACAATCAGCCCCAGCATTTT. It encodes CSSHDSTYNQPQHF.

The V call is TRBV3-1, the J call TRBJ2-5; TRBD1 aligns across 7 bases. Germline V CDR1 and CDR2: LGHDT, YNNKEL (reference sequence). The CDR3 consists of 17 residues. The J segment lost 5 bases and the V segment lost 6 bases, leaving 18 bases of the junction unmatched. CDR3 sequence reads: CASSSGTERARGETQYF. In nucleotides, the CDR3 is TGTGCCAGCAGTTCCGGGACAGAGAGGGCAAGAGGGGAGACCCAGTACTTC.

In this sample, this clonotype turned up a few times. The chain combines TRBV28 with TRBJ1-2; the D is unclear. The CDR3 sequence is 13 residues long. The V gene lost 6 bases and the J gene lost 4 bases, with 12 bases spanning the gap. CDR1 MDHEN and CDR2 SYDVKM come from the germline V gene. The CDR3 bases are TGTGCCAGCAGCCCCGGACTTATCTATGGCTACACCTTC. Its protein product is CASSPGLIYGYTF.

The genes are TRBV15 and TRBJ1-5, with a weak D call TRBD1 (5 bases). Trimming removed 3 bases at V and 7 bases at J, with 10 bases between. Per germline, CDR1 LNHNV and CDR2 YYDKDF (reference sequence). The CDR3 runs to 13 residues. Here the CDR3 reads CATSREGTQPQHF. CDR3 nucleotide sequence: TGTGCCACCAGCAGGGAAGGGACCCAGCCCCAGCATTTT.

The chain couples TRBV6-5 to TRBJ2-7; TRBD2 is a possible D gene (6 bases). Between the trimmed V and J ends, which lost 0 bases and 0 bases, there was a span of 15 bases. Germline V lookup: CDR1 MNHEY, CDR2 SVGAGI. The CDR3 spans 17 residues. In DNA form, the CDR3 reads TGTGCCAGCAGTTACTCGACGTCTCTAGCGAGCTCCTACGAGCAGTACTTC. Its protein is CASSYSTSLASSYEQYF.

CDR3 amino acids: CASSLNGISGNTIYF. Written as DNA, the CDR3 is TGTGCCAGCAGCCTCAACGGAATCTCTGGAAACACCATATATTTT. This chain connects TRBV12-3 or TRBV12-4 to TRBJ1-3; no clear D. The CDR3 extends over 15 amino acids. The germline V and J ends were trimmed by 6 bases and 0 bases, with 12 bases remaining between them.

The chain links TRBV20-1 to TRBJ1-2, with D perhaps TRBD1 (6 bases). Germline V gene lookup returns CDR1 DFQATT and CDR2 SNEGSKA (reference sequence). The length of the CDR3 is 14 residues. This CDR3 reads CTAGGAGDRYGYTF. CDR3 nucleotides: TGCACCGCGGGGGGGGCAGGGGATAGGTATGGCTACACCTTC.